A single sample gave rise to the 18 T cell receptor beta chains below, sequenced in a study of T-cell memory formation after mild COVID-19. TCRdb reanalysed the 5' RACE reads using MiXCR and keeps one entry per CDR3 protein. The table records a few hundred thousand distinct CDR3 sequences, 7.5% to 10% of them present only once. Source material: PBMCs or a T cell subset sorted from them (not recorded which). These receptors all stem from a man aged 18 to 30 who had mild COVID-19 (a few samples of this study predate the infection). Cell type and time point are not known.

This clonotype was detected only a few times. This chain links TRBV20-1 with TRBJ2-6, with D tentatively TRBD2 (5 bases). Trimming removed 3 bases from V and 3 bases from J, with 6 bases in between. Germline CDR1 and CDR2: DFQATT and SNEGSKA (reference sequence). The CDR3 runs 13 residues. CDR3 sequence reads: CSARRVGANVLTF. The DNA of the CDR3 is TGCAGTGCTAGGAGGGTTGGGGCCAACGTCCTGACTTTC.

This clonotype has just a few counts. This CDR3 reads CSAGRTGNEQFF. The CDR3 coding sequence is TGCAGTGCTGGTAGAACTGGGAATGAGCAGTTCTTC. The genes are TRBV20-1 and TRBJ2-1, with D uncertain. Trimming removed 5 bases from V and 7 bases from J, with 12 bases in between. From germline, CDR1 is DFQATT and CDR2 SNEGSKA (reference sequence). This CDR3 has 12 amino acids.

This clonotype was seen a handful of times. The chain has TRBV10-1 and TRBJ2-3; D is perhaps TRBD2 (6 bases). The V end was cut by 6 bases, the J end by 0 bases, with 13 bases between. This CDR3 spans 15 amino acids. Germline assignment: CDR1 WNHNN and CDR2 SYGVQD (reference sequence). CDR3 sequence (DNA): TGCGCCAGCAGGGCCCGCAGCGGGAGCACAGATACGCAGTATTTT. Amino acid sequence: CASRARSGSTDTQYF.

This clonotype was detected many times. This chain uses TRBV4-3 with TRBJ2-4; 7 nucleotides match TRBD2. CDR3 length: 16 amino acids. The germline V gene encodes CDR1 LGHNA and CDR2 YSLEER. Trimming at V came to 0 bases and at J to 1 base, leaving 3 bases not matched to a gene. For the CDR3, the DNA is TGCGCCAGCAGCCAAGATCGGCGGGGGGCCAAAAACATTCAGTACTTC. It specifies CASSQDRRGAKNIQYF.

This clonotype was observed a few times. CDR3 region: CASSPGAGEGRAFF. In DNA form, the CDR3 reads TGCGCCAGCAGCCCGGGGGCGGGGGAGGGCCGAGCTTTCTTT. The chain is built from TRBV5-1 and TRBJ1-1, with D possibly matching TRBD1 (6 bases). Germline V gene lookup returns CDR1 SGHRS and CDR2 YFSETQ. Trimming left V 4 bases short and J 10 bases short, with 20 bases between. The CDR3 has 14 amino acids.

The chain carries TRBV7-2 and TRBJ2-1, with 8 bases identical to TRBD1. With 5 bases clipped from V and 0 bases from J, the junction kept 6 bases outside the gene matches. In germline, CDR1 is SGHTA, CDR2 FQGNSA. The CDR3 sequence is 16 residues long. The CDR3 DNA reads TGTGCCAGCAGCAGACCGACAGGGGCCTCCTACAATGAGCAGTTCTTC. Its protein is CASSRPTGASYNEQFF.

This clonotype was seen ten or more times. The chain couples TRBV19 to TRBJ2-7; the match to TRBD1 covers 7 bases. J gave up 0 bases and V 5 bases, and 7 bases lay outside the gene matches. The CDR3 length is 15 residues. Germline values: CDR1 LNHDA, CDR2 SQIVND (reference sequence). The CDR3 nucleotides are TGTGCCAGTAGTTGGGGGACAGATAGCTCCTACGAGCAGTACTTC. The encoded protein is CASSWGTDSSYEQYF.

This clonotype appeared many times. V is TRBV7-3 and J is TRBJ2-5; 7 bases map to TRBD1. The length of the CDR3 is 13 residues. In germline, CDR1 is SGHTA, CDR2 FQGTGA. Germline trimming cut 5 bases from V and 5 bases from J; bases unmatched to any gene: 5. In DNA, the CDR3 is TGTGCCAGCAGCCCCGAGGGGGCTGAGACCCAGTACTTC. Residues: CASSPEGAETQYF.

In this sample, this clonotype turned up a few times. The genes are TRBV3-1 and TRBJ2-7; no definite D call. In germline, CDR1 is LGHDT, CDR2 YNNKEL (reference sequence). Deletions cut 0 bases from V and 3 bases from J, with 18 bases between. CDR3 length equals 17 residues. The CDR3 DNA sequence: TGTGCCAGCAGCCAAGATCTAACAGCGTCAATCCTCTACGAGCAGTACTTC. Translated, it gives CASSQDLTASILYEQYF.

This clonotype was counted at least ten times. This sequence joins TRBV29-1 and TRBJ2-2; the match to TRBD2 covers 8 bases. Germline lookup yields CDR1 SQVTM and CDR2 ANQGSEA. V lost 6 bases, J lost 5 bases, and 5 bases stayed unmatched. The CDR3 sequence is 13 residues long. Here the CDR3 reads CSVSRGGTGELFF. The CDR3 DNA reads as TGCAGCGTGTCCCGGGGGGGGACCGGGGAGCTGTTTTTT.

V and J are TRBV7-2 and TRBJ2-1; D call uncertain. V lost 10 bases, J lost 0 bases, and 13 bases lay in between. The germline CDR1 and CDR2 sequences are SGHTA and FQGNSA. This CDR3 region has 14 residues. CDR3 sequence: CATARDSSYNEQFF. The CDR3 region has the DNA TGTGCCACCGCCCGAGATAGCTCCTACAATGAGCAGTTCTTC.

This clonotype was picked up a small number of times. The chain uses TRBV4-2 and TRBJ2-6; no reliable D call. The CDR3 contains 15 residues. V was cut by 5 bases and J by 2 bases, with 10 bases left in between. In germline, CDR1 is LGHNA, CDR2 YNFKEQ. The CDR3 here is CASSLVPTGANVLTF. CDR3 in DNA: TGTGCCAGCAGCTTGGTCCCTACTGGGGCCAACGTCCTGACTTTC.

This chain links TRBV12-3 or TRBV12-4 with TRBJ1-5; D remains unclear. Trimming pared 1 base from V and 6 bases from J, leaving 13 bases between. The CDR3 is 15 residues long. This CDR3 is CASSLGGVLTQPQHF. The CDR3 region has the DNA TGTGCCAGCAGTTTAGGTGGGGTGTTGACTCAGCCCCAGCATTTT.

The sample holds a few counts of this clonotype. The CDR3: CSAQMPGTDNSPLHF. In DNA, the CDR3 is TGCAGTGCTCAGATGCCCGGGACCGACAATTCACCCCTCCACTTT. The J gene is TRBJ1-6, the V gene TRBV20-1, with D possibly matching TRBD1 (5 bases). The CDR3 length is 15 residues. V was trimmed by 5 bases and J by 7 bases, leaving 18 bases between them. Germline values: CDR1 DFQATT, CDR2 SNEGSKA (reference sequence).

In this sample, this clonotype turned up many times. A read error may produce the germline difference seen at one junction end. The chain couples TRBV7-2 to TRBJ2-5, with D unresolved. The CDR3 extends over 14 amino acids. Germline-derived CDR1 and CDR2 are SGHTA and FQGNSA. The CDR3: CASSLVGSQETQYF. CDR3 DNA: TGTGCCAGCAGTTTAGTGGGCAGCCAAGAGACCCAGTACTTC.

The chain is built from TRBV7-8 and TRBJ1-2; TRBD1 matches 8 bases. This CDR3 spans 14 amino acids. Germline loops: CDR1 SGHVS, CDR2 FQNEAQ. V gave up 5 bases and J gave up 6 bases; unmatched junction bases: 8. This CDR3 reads CASSPQGQGNGYTF. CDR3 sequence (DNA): TGTGCCAGCAGCCCTCAAGGACAGGGAAATGGCTACACCTTC.

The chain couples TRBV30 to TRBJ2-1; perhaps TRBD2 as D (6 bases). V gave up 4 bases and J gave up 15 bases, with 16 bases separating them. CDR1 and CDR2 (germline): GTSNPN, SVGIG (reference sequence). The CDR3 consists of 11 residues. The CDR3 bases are TGTGCCTGGAATTTGCGGGGCCCTCGGTTCTTC. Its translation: CAWNLRGPRFF.

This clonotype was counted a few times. The CDR3 sequence: CASGGSGQPQHF. The CDR3 DNA reads as TGTGCCAGCGGGGGGAGTGGGCAGCCCCAGCATTTT. This chain connects TRBV2 to TRBJ1-5; a weak D match, TRBD1 (5 bases). The germline V gene encodes CDR1 SNHLY and CDR2 FYNNEI. V gave up 8 bases and J gave up 7 bases, with 12 bases separating them. The CDR3 runs 12 residues. Drawing the rest from reference TRBV2 and TRBJ1-5, the complete variable domain is EPEVTQTPSHQVTQMGQEVILRCVPISNHLYFYWYRQILGQKVEFLVSFYNNEISEKSEIFDDQFSVERPDGSNFTLKIRSTKLEDSAMYFCASGGSGQPQHFGDGTRLSIL.